This T cell receptor beta chain was captured in a study of post-analysis software for immune sequencing data. The CDR3 loop spans 12 amino acids. Looked up from germline, CDR1 is SGHRS and CDR2 is YFSETQ. V lost 4 bases, J lost 6 bases, and 9 bases lay in between. Regarding the study as a whole: Among roughly 5 TRBV segments more frequent in patients than controls were TRBV5-6, TRBV5-1 and TRBV20-1.

The authors incorporated unique molecular identifiers into the TCR beta cDNA libraries. MiXCR, run by TCRdb on the PCR reads, gives a single entry per CDR3 protein. The table records about 560,000 distinct CDR3 sequences, roughly 47% of them present only once. This clonotype was counted only a few times. The antigen is not known. The clonotype was recovered from a girl aged 10 to 17 with multiple sclerosis. Input material: blood. The J gene is TRBJ2-3, the V gene TRBV5-1; TRBD2 is a possible D gene (5 bases). The CDR3 loop is CASSPPSDTQYF. In DNA form, the CDR3 reads TGCGCCAGCAGCCCGCCTAGCGATACGCAGTATTTT.